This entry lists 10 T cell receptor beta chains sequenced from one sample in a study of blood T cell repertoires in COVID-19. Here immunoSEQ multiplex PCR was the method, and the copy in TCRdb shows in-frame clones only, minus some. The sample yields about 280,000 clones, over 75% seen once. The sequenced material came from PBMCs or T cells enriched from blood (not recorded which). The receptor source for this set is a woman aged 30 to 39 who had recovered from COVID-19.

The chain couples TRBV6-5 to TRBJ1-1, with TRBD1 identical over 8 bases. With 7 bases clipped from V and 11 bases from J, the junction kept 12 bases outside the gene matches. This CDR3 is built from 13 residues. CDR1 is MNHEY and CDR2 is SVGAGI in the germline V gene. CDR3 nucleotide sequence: TGTGCCAGCACCTCGCTTTGGGACAGGTGGGCTTTCTTT. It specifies CASTSLWDRWAFF.

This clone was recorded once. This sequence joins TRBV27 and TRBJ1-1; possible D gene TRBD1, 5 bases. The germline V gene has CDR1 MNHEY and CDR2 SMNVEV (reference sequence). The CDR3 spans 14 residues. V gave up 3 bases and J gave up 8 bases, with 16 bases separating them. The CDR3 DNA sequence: TGTGCCAGCAGTTTCGGGGGGTCGTCCGGCGAAGCTTTCTTT. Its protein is CASSFGGSSGEAFF.

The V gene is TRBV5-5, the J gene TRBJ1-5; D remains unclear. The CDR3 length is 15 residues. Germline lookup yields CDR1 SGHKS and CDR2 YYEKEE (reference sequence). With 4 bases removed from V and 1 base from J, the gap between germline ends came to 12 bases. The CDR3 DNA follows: TGTGCCAGCAGCCTGAAGGGAGGGAGCAATCAGCCCCAGCATTTT. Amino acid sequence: CASSLKGGSNQPQHF.

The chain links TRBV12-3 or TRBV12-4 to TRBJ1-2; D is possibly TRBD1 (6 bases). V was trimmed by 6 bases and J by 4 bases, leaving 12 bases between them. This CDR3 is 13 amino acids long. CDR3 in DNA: TGTGCCAGCAGCCTCGACAGGATCTATGGCTACACCTTC. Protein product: CASSLDRIYGYTF.

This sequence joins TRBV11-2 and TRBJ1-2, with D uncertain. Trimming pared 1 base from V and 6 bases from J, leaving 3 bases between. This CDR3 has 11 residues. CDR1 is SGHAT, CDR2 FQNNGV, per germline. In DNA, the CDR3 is TGTGCCAGCAGCTTAGTCGATGGCTACACCTTC. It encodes CASSLVDGYTF.

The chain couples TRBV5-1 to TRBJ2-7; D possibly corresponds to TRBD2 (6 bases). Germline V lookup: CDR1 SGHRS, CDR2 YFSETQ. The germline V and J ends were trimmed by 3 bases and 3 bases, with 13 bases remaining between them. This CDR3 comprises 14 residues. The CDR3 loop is CASSSGTDYYEQYF. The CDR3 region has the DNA TGCGCCAGCAGCTCGGGGACTGATTACTACGAGCAGTACTTC.

The CDR3 DNA reads as TGTGCCAGCAGTTACTCCGGGACAGGGCTCCCAGATACGCAGTATTTT. Translation gives CASSYSGTGLPDTQYF. The chain recombines TRBV6-5 with TRBJ2-3; 9 positions agree with TRBD1. Losses at the gene ends were 0 bases for V and 4 bases for J; bases not matched to a gene: 5. Germline CDR1 MNHEY, CDR2 SVGAGI. CDR3 size: 16 residues.

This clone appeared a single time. The CDR3 spells CASSSQGAGYGYTF. DNA for the CDR3: TGTGCCAGCAGCTCACAGGGGGCAGGGTATGGCTACACCTTC. The V gene is TRBV5-4, the J gene TRBJ1-2; 9 bases map to TRBD1. The CDR3 covers 14 residues. Germline assignment: CDR1 SGHNT and CDR2 YYREEE (reference sequence). V lost 3 bases to trimming and J lost 5 bases; unmatched junction nucleotides: 5.

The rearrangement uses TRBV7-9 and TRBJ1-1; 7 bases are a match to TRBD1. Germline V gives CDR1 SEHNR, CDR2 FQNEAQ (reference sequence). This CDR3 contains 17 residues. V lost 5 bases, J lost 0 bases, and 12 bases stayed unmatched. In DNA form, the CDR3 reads TGTGCCAGCAGCCCCCGGGCAGGGGGGTCTATGAACACTGAAGCTTTCTTT. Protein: CASSPRAGGSMNTEAFF.

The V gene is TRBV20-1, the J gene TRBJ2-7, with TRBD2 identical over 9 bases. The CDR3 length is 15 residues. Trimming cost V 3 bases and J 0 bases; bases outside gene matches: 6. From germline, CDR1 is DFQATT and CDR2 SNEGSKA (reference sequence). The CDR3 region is CSASSRLAASYEQYF. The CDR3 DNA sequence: TGCAGTGCTAGTTCCCGACTAGCGGCCTCCTACGAGCAGTACTTC.